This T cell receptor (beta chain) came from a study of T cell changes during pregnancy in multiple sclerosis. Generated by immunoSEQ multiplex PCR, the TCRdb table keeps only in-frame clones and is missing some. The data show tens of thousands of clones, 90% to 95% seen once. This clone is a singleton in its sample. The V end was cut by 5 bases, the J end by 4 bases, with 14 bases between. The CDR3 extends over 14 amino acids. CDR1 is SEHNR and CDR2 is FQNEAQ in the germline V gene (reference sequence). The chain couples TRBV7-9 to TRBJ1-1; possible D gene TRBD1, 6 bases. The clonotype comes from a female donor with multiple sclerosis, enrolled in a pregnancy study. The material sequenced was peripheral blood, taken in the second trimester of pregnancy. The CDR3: CASSGGGLSTEAFF. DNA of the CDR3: TGTGCCAGCAGCGGCGGGGGGCTGAGCACTGAAGCTTTCTTT.